The 16 T cell receptor beta chains below all came from one sample that was sequenced in a study of T-cell memory formation after mild COVID-19. TCRdb used MiXCR to reprocess the 5' RACE reads, holding one entry per CDR3 protein. The profile covers around 500,000 distinct CDR3 sequences, with 15% to 20% appearing a single time and over 9% taken by the ten largest. Input material: PBMCs or a T cell subset sorted from them (not recorded which). The origin of the receptors is an adult woman who had mild COVID-19 (a few samples of this study predate the infection). Cell type and time point are not known.

The genes are TRBV5-5 and TRBJ2-2; 7 bases are shared with TRBD1. The length of the CDR3 is 15 residues. Trimming at V came to 5 bases and at J to 5 bases, leaving 9 bases not matched to a gene. CDR1 is SGHKS, CDR2 YYEKEE, per germline (reference sequence). In DNA, the CDR3 is TGTGCCAGCAGTACTCGGGACAGCAGTACCGGGGAGCTGTTTTTT. Protein sequence: CASSTRDSSTGELFF.

The V call is TRBV7-3, the J call TRBJ2-7, with 7 bases matching TRBD2. V lost 5 bases to trimming and J lost 0 bases; unmatched junction nucleotides: 4. Germline V gene data show CDR1 as SGHTA and CDR2 as FQGTGA. The CDR3 length is 14 residues. CDR3 residues: CASSRGEASYEQYF. Here the CDR3 DNA reads TGTGCCAGCAGCCGGGGGGAGGCCTCCTACGAGCAGTACTTC.

This chain connects TRBV30 to TRBJ1-1; 8 nucleotides align to TRBD1. The trim removed 6 bases at V and 9 bases at J, leaving 6 bases unmatched. The CDR3 contains 11 residues. In germline, CDR1 is GTSNPN, CDR2 SVGIG (reference sequence). The CDR3 DNA sequence: TGTGCCTGCTACAGGGGGGAACAAGCTTTCTTT. This translates into CACYRGEQAFF.

This clonotype was counted ten times or more. The V call is TRBV7-9, the J call TRBJ1-2, with D tentatively TRBD1 (5 bases). Germline V lookup: CDR1 SEHNR, CDR2 FQNEAQ (reference sequence). Trimming stripped 5 bases from V and 2 bases from J, with 15 bases between. The CDR3 length is 15 residues. The CDR3 nucleotides read TGTGCCAGCAGCCCTCAGGGAGGGGCGAACTATGGCTACACCTTC. Translation: CASSPQGGANYGYTF.

This clonotype was seen a few times. V gene TRBV12-3 or TRBV12-4 combines with J gene TRBJ2-7, with 8 positions matching TRBD1. The CDR3 has 15 residues. The ends lost 5 bases at V and 4 bases at J; junction bases unmatched: 10. Written as DNA, the CDR3 is TGTGCCAGCAGTCTCAACGACAGGGGACGGTACGAGCAGTACTTC. It translates to CASSLNDRGRYEQYF.

V usage is TRBV6-5 and J usage is TRBJ2-7; 8 nucleotides align to TRBD1. The CDR3 loop spans 14 amino acids. Germline V gene data show CDR1 as MNHEY and CDR2 as SVGAGI. Unmatched junction bases numbered 6, after V lost 8 bases and J lost 0 bases. The CDR3 bases are TGTGCCAGCTTGGACAGGGCCAGCTCCTACGAGCAGTACTTC. Translation gives CASLDRASSYEQYF.

This clonotype was seen a handful of times. This chain joins TRBV10-3 and TRBJ2-3; no definite D call. This CDR3 is 12 amino acids long. CDR1 is ENHRY, CDR2 SYGVKD, per germline. V lost 0 bases and J lost 5, with 3 bases in between. The CDR3 sequence: CAISESGDTQYF. Here the CDR3 DNA reads TGTGCCATCAGTGAGTCTGGAGATACGCAGTATTTT.

The V call is TRBV14, the J call TRBJ2-3; no clear D gene. The CDR3 sequence is 17 residues long. Trimming took 4 bases from V and 0 from J, leaving 17 bases between them. The germline gives CDR1 SGHDN, CDR2 FVKESK. CDR3 sequence reads: CASSRPTTSISTDTQYF. As DNA, the CDR3 is TGTGCCAGCAGCCGGCCCACTACCTCCATTAGCACAGATACGCAGTATTTT.

The table lists this clonotype with a few counts. The chain couples TRBV4-2 to TRBJ2-7; tentative D call: TRBD1 (6 bases). The CDR3 sequence is 13 residues long. The germline CDR1 and CDR2 sequences are LGHNA and YNFKEQ. V dropped 9 bases and J dropped 4 bases, with 16 bases sitting between them. CDR3 sequence reads: CASLQGSFYEQYF. The CDR3 DNA follows: TGTGCCAGTCTACAGGGCAGCTTTTACGAGCAGTACTTC.

This chain uses TRBV12-3 or TRBV12-4 with TRBJ1-4; no clear D. The ends were cut back, 8 bases at V and 4 bases at J, with 17 bases in the middle. The CDR3 length is 15 residues. The CDR3 bases are TGTGCCAGCCTTTCTAGACGTACCATTAATGAAAAACTGTTTTTT. Amino acids: CASLSRRTINEKLFF.

The chain is built from TRBV12-3 or TRBV12-4 and TRBJ2-1; TRBD2 aligns across 11 bases. The CDR3 spans 14 residues. Losses at the gene ends were 8 bases for V and 6 bases for J; bases not matched to a gene: 6. The DNA of the CDR3 is TGTGCCAGCTCTTTGACTAGCGGGATCAATGAGCAGTTCTTC. Its translation is CASSLTSGINEQFF.

This clonotype has ten or more counts. This CDR3 reads CASSLGSSGRGEQYF. The CDR3 nucleotides are TGTGCCAGCAGCTTAGGTTCTAGCGGGAGAGGGGAGCAGTACTTC. V usage is TRBV7-9 and J usage is TRBJ2-7; 10 bases map to TRBD2. This CDR3 spans 15 amino acids. Germline V gene data show CDR1 as SEHNR and CDR2 as FQNEAQ (reference sequence). The trim removed 1 base at V and 7 bases at J, leaving 7 bases unmatched.

In its sample, this clonotype was seen a few times. V usage is TRBV5-1 and J usage is TRBJ2-7; 7 positions agree with TRBD1. CDR1 and CDR2 (germline): SGHRS, YFSETQ. Trimming removed 4 bases from V and 6 bases from J; junction bases left unmatched: 4. This CDR3 has 12 amino acids. Here the CDR3 DNA reads TGCGCCAGCAGCCGTACAGGGGTCGAGCAGTACTTC. It translates to CASSRTGVEQYF.

This chain links TRBV12-3 or TRBV12-4 with TRBJ1-1; D gene uncertain. V lost 2 bases and J lost 3, with 13 bases in between. The length of the CDR3 is 15 residues. CDR3 bases: TGTGCCAGCAGTTTATGGACTCCCATAGACACTGAAGCTTTCTTT. Its translation is CASSLWTPIDTEAFF.

This clonotype occurred a few times. V is TRBV7-9 and J is TRBJ2-7, with 7 bases matching TRBD2. With V trimmed by 5 bases and J by 0 bases, 10 bases remained unmatched. There are 16 residues in the CDR3. Germline V gives CDR1 SEHNR, CDR2 FQNEAQ (reference sequence). CDR3 DNA: TGTGCCAGCAGCCTAAGTGGGGGGGTTGCCTCCTACGAGCAGTACTTC. Translation: CASSLSGGVASYEQYF.

CDR3 amino acids: CASSDEGSRDEAFF. CDR3 DNA: TGTGCCAGCAGTGACGAAGGATCAAGGGATGAAGCTTTCTTT. This chain connects TRBV2 to TRBJ1-1, with D uncertain. This CDR3 region has 14 residues. Germline CDR1 reads SNHLY; CDR2 reads FYNNEI. Trimming shortened V by 3 bases and J by 7 bases, and 15 bases separated the two germline ends.